This paragraph reports one TCR beta chain. This sample was taken from a study of shared clonotypes between healthy human individuals. Study summary: Serving as donors were a couple of women and a few men, whose ages spanned 18 to 49.

The length of the CDR3 is 17 residues. Germline V gene sequence: CDR1 SNHLY, CDR2 FYNNEI. Trimming removed 5 bases at V and 4 bases at J, with 21 bases between. It was across several immunoSEQ plates that each subset's genomic DNA was evenly split. Sequencing was performed with immunoSEQ multiplex PCR; in TCRdb, only in-frame clones are kept and a portion is missing. The sample consists of roughly 1,600,000 clones, less than 99% of them appearing once. This clonotype was obtained from a man aged 25-40 years in good health. The sample taken for sequencing was naive CD4+ T cells sorted from blood. Subset denoted: CD45RA+ positively selected. V and J are TRBV2 and TRBJ2-1; the D gene is possibly TRBD1 (6 bases). The CDR3, as DNA: TGTGCCAGCAGTCCTCTGGTCAGGGGTGAGGCATACAATGAGCAGTTCTTC. Translation gives CASSPLVRGEAYNEQFF. The whole variable domain, filled in from reference TRBV2 and TRBJ2-1, reads EPEVTQTPSHQVTQMGQEVILRCVPISNHLYFYWYRQILGQKVEFLVSFYNNEISEKSEIFDDQFSVERPDGSNFTLKIRSTKLEDSAMYFCASSPLVRGEAYNEQFFGPGTRLTVL.